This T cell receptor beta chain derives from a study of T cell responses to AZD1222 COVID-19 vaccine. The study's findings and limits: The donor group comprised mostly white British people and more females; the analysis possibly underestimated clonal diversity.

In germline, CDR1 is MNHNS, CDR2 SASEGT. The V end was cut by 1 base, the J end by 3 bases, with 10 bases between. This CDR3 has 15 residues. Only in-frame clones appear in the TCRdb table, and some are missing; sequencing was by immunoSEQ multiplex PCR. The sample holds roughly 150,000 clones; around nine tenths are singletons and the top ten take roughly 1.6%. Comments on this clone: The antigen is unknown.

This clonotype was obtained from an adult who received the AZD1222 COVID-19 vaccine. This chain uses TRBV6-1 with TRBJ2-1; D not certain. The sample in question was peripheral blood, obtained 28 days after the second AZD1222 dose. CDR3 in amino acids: CASSEVRLSYNEQFF. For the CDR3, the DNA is TGTGCCAGCAGTGAAGTGAGACTGAGCTACAATGAGCAGTTCTTC.